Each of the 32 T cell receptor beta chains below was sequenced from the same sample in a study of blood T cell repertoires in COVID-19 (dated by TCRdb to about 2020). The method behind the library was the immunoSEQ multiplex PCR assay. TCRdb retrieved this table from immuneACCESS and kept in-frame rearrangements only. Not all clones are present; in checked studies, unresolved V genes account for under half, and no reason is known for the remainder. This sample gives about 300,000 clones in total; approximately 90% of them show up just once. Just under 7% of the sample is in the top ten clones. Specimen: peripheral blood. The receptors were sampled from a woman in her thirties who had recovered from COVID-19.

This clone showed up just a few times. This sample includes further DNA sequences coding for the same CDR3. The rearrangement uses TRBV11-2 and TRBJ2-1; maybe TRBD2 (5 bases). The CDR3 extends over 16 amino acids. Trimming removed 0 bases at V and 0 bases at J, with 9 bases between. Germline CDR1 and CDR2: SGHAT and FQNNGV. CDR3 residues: CASSLDPGVSYNEQFF. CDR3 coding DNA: TGTGCCAGCAGCTTAGATCCCGGGGTCTCCTACAATGAGCAGTTCTTC.

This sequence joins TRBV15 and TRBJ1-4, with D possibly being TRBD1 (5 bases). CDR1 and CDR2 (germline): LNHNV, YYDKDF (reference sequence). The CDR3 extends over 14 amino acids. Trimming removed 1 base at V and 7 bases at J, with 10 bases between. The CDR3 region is CATSRGQGGEKLFF. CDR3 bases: TGTGCCACCAGCAGAGGCCAGGGAGGTGAAAAACTGTTTTTT.

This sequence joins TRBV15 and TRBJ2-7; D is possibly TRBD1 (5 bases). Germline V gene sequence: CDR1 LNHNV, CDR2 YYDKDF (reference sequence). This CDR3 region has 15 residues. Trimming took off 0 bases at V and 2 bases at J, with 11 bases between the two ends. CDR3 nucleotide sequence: TGTGCCACCAGCAGAGATCCGGCAGGGACCTACGAGCAGTACTTC. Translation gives CATSRDPAGTYEQYF.

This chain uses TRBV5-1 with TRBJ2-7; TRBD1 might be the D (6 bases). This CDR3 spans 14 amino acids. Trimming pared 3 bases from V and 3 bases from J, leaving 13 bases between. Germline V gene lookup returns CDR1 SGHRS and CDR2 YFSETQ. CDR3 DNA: TGCGCCAGCAGCTATCGACAGGTGGACTACGAGCAGTACTTC. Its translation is CASSYRQVDYEQYF.

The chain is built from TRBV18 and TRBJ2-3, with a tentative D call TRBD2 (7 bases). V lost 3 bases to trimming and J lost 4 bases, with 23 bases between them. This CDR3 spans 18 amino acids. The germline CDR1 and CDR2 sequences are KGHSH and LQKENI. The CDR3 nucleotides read TGTGCCAGCTCACCCTCTCCGATATATGCGGGGGCCGCAGATACGCAGTATTTT. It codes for CASSPSPIYAGAADTQYF.

CDR3 nucleotide sequence: TGTGCCAGCAGCGAGAAACCGGGACAGGGCACTAGCACAGATACGCAGTATTTT. Encoded protein: CASSEKPGQGTSTDTQYF. The chain has TRBV6-4 and TRBJ2-3, with 9 bases identical to TRBD1. V gave up 6 bases and J gave up 0 bases; unmatched junction bases: 13. This CDR3 comprises 18 residues. Germline CDR1 MRHNA, CDR2 SNTAGT.

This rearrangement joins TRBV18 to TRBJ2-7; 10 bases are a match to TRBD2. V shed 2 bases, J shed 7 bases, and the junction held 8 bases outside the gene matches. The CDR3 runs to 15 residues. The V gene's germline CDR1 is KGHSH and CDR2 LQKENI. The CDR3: CASSPVPAGGLEQYF. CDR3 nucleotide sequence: TGTGCCAGCTCACCAGTTCCAGCGGGGGGGCTTGAGCAGTACTTC.

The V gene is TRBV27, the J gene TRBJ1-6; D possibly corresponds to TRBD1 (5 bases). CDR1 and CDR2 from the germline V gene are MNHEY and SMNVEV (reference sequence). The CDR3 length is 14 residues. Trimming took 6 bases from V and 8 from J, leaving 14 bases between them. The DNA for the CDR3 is TGTGCCAGCAGCACGACGGGGGGATATTCACCCCTCCACTTT. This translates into CASSTTGGYSPLHF.

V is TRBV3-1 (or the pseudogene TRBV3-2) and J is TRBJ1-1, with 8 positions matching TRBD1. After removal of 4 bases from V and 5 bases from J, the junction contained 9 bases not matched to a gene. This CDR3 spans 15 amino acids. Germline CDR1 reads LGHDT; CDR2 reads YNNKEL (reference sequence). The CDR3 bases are TGTGCCAGCAGCCTGGTCAGGGGGCAGGGGACTGAAGCTTTCTTT. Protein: CASSLVRGQGTEAFF.

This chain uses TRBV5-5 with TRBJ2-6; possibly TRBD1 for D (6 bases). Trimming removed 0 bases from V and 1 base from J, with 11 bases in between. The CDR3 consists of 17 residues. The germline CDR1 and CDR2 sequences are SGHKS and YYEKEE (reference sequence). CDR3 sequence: CASSLEYRVSGANVLTF. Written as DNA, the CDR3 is TGTGCCAGCAGCTTGGAGTACAGGGTATCTGGGGCCAACGTCCTGACTTTC.

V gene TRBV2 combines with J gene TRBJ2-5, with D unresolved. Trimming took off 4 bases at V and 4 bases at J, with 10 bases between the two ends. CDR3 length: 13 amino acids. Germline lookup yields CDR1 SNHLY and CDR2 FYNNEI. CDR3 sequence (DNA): TGTGCCAGCAGTGTTAGACACGGAGAGACCCAGTACTTC. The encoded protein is CASSVRHGETQYF.

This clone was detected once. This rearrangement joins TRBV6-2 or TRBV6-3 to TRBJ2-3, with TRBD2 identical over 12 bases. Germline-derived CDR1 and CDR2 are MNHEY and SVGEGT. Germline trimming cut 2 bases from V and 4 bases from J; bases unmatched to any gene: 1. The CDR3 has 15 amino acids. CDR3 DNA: TGTGCCAGCAGTTACGCTAGCGGGGGGGCAGATACGCAGTATTTT. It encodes CASSYASGGADTQYF.

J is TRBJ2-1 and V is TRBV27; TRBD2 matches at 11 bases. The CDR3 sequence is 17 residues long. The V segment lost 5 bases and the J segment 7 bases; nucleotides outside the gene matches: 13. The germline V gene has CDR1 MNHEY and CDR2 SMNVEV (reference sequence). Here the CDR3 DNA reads TGTGCCAGCAGTCCAATAGCGGGGGGGCCCCCGAGAAATGAGCAGTTCTTC. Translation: CASSPIAGGPPRNEQFF.

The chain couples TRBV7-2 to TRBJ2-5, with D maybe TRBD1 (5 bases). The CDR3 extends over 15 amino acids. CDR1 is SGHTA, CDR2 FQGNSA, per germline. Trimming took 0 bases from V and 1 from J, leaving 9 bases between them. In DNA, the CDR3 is TGTGCCAGCAGCTTAGCAGACAGATTCCAAGAGACCCAGTACTTC. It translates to CASSLADRFQETQYF.

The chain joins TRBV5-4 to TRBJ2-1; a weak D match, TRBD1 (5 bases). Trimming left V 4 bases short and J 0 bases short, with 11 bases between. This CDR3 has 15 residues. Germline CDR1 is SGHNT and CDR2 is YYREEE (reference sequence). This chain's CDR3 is CASSGRQSSYNEQFF. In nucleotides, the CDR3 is TGTGCCAGCAGCGGTAGACAGAGCTCCTACAATGAGCAGTTCTTC.

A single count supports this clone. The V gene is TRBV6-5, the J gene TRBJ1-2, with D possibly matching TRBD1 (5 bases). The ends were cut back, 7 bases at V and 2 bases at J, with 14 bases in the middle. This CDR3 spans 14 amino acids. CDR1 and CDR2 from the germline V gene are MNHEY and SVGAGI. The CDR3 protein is CASTPGGGNYGYTF. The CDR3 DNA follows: TGTGCCAGCACTCCCGGCGGGGGGAACTATGGCTACACCTTC.

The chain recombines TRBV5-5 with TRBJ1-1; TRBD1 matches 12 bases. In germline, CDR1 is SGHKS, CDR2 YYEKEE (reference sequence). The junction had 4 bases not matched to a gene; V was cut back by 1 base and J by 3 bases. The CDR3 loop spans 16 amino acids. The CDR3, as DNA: TGTGCCAGCAGCTTGTCGGGACAGGGGGCTGACACTGAAGCTTTCTTT. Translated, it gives CASSLSGQGADTEAFF.

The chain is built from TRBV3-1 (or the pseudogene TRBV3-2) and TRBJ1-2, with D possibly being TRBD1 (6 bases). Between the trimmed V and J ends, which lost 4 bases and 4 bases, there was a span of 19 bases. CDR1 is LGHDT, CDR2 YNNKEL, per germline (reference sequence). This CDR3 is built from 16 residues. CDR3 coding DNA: TGTGCCAGCAGCCCCTTGATTGACAGGTTTATCTATGGCTACACCTTC. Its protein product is CASSPLIDRFIYGYTF.

Here the CDR3 reads CASSGDASGGAHEQYF. CDR3 sequence (DNA): TGCGCCAGCAGTGGGGACGCTAGCGGGGGGGCCCACGAGCAGTACTTC. V and J are TRBV10-1 and TRBJ2-7; 12 bases agree with TRBD2. The CDR3 sequence is 16 residues long. Germline V gene sequence: CDR1 WNHNN, CDR2 SYGVQD (reference sequence). V dropped 4 bases and J dropped 5; count of bases not matched to a gene: 9.

The CDR3 loop is CASRTGPKLFF. The CDR3 nucleotides are TGTGCCAGCAGGACAGGCCCGAAACTGTTTTTT. The chain combines TRBV28 with TRBJ1-4; perhaps TRBD1 as D (6 bases). V dropped 6 bases and J dropped 11 bases, with 10 bases sitting between them. The CDR3 has 11 residues. Per germline, CDR1 MDHEN and CDR2 SYDVKM.

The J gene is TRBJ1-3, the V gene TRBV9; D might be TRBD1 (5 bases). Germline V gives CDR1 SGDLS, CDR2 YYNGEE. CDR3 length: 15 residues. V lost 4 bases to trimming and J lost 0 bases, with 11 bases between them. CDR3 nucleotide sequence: TGTGCCAGCAGCTTAACAGGTGTCTCTGGAAACACCATATATTTT. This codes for CASSLTGVSGNTIYF.

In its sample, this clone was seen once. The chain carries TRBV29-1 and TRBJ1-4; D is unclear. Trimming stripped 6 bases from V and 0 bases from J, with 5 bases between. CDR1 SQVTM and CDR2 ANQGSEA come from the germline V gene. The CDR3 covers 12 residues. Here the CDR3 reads CSVAATNEKLFF. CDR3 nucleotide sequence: TGCAGCGTCGCGGCAACTAATGAAAAACTGTTTTTT.

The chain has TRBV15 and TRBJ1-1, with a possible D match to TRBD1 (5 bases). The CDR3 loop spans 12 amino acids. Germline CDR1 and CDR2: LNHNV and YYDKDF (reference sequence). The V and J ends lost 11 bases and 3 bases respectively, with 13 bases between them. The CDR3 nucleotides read TGTGCCGTCCAGGGTCTGTACACTGAAGCTTTCTTT. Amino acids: CAVQGLYTEAFF.

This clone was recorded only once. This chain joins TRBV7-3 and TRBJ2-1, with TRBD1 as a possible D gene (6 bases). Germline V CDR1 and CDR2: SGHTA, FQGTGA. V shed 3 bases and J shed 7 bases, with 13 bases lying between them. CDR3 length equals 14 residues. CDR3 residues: CASSFISGANEQFF. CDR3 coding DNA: TGTGCCAGCAGCTTTATATCAGGGGCGAATGAGCAGTTCTTC.

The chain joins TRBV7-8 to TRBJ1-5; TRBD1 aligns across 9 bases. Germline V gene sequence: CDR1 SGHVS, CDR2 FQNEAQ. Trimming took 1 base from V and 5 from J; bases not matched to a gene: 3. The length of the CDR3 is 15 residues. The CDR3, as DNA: TGTGCCAGCAGCTTAGACAGGGGGCGAGATCAGCCCCAGCATTTT. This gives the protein CASSLDRGRDQPQHF.

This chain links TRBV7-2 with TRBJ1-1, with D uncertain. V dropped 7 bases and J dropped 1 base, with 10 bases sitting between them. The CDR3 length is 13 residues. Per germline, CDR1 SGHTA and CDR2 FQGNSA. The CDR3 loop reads CASTTLTNTEAFF. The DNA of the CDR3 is TGTGCCAGCACCACTCTCACGAACACTGAAGCTTTCTTT.

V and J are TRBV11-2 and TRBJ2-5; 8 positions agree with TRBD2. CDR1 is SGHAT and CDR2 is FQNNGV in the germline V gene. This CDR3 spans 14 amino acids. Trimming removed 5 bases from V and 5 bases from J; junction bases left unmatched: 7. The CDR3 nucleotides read TGTGCCAGCAGCCCAGGGACTAGGCAGGAGACCCAGTACTTC. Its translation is CASSPGTRQETQYF.

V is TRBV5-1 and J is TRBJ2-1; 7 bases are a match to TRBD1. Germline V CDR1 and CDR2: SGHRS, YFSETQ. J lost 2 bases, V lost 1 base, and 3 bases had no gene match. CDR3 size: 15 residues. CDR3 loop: CASSLFRGPYNEQFF. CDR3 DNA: TGCGCCAGCAGCTTGTTTAGGGGGCCCTACAATGAGCAGTTCTTC.

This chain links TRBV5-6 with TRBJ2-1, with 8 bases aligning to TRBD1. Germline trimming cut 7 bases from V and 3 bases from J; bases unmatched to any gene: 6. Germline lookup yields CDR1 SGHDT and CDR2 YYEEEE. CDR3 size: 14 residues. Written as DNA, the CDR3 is TGTGCCAGCCTTGGACAGGGTCTCTACAATGAGCAGTTCTTC. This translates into CASLGQGLYNEQFF.

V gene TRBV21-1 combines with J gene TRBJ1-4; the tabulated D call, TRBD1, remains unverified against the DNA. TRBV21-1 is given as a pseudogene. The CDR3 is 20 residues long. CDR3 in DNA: TGTGCCAGCAGCACCTCTGGAACCCGTGACACCTCCGCAACTAATGAAAAACTGTTTTTT. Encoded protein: CASSTSGTRDTSATNEKLFF.

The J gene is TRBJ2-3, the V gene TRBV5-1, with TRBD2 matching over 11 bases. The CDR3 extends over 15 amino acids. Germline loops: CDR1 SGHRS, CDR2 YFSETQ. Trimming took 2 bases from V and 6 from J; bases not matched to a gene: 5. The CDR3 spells CASSLLAGAGDTQYF. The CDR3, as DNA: TGCGCCAGCAGCTTACTAGCGGGGGCCGGCGATACGCAGTATTTT.

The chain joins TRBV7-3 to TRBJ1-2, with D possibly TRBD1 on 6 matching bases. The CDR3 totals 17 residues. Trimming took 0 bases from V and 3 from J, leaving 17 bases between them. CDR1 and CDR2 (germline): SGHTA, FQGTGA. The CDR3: CASSLTFRGRGDYGYTF. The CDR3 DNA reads TGTGCCAGCAGCTTAACATTTCGAGGCAGGGGAGACTATGGCTACACCTTC. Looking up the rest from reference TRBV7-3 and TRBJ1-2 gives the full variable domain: GAGVSQTPSNKVTEKGKYVELRCDPISGHTALYWYRQSLGQGPEFLIYFQGTGAADDSGLPNDRFFAVRPEGSVSTLKIQRTERGDSAVYLCASSLTFRGRGDYGYTFGSGTRLTVV.